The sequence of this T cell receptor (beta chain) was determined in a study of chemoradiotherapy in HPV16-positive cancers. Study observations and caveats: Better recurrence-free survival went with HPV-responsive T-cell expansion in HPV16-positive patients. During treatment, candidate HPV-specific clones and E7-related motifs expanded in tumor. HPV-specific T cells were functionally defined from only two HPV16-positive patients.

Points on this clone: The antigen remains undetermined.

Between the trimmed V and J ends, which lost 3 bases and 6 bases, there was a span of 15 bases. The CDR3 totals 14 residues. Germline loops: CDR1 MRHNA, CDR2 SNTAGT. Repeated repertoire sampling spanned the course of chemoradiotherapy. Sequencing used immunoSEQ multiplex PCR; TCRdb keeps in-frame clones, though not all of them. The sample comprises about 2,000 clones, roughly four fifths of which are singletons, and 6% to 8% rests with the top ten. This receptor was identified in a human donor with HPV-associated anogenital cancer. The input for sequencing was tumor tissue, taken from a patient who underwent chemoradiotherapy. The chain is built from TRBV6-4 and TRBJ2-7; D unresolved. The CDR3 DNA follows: TGTGCCAGCAGTGATTGGTCTTTGTGTATCGAGCAGTACTTC. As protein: CASSDWSLCIEQYF.